Here is one T cell receptor (beta chain) with its context. With 60 Vbeta and 13 Jbeta primers, the PCR was carried out. Assay used: immunoSEQ multiplex PCR; TCRdb lists only in-frame clones, some missing. Among approximately 140,000 clones listed, 88% were seen once. This specimen belongs to a study of cytomegalovirus exposure and HLA in healthy donors. The sequencing sample was made of PBMCs. The TCR sequence derives from a woman between 35 and 50 years old in good health and CMV-seronegative.

For the CDR3, the DNA is TGTGCCAGCAGCTCGACAGGGGGTGGCTTCTACGAGCAGTACTTC. This translates into CASSSTGGGFYEQYF. V and J are TRBV5-4 and TRBJ2-7; TRBD1 matches at 9 bases. The CDR3 runs to 15 residues. Trimming at V came to 3 bases and at J to 3 bases, leaving 7 bases not matched to a gene. Germline-derived CDR1 and CDR2 are SGHNT and YYREEE (reference sequence).